One and the same sample provided the 19 T cell receptor beta chains below, sequenced in a study of CD8+ T cells in alopecia areata. This sample's treatment: oral pan-JAK inhibitor, 5-10 mg twice daily. Sequencing relied on a cDNA template that was reverse transcribed from extracted RNA. Sequencing was performed with immunoSEQ multiplex PCR; in TCRdb, only in-frame clones are kept and a portion is missing. In the table there are some 190,000 clones, around 56% of which are singletons. Source: CD4+ T cells sorted from blood, taken at week 4, from a patient treated with tofacitinib. These receptors all stem from a human donor with alopecia areata.

V is TRBV29-1 and J is TRBJ2-3, with D perhaps TRBD2 (6 bases). The CDR3 consists of 11 residues. Germline V CDR1 and CDR2: SQVTM, ANQGSEA. The CDR3 bases are TGCACCTCGGGAGGCACAGATACGCAGTATTTT. Protein product: CTSGGTDTQYF.

This rearrangement joins TRBV29-1 to TRBJ1-1; D call uncertain. Germline V gene lookup returns CDR1 SQVTM and CDR2 ANQGSEA. Trimming stripped 6 bases from V and 6 bases from J, with 14 bases between. This CDR3 comprises 12 residues. Here the CDR3 reads CSVELGISEAFF. Here the CDR3 DNA reads TGCAGCGTAGAACTTGGTATCTCTGAAGCTTTCTTT.

In this sample, this clone turned up a few times. V gene TRBV7-2 combines with J gene TRBJ1-1; tentative D call: TRBD1 (5 bases). V gave up 4 bases and J gave up 1 base, with 16 bases separating them. The CDR3 extends over 16 amino acids. Germline lookup yields CDR1 SGHTA and CDR2 FQGNSA. The CDR3: CASSSPGRGRNTEAFF. The CDR3 DNA is TGTGCCAGCAGCTCCCCGGGGCGGGGCCGGAACACTGAAGCTTTCTTT.

The chain combines TRBV4-1 with TRBJ2-6; D gene uncertain. CDR3 length: 16 amino acids. V shed 1 base and J shed 4 bases, with 11 bases lying between them. CDR1 and CDR2 (germline): MGHRA, YSYEKL. The CDR3 nucleotides read TGCGCCAGCAGCCAAGGTCAAGACTCCGGGGCCAACGTCCTGACTTTC. Protein: CASSQGQDSGANVLTF.

This clone was detected only a few times. The same CDR3 is also encoded by other DNA sequences in this sample. The rearrangement joins TRBV2 to TRBJ1-1, with 8 positions matching TRBD1. Germline V CDR1 and CDR2: SNHLY, FYNNEI. V trimming: 6 bases; J trimming: 2 bases; junction bases outside the gene matches: 5. This CDR3 is built from 14 residues. The CDR3 spells CASSRDRGNTEAFF. CDR3 DNA sequence: TGTGCCAGCAGCCGCGACAGGGGAAACACTGAAGCTTTCTTT.

V is TRBV7-2 and J is TRBJ2-5, with D perhaps matching TRBD1 or TRBD2 (5 bases each). This CDR3 has 14 amino acids. Between the trimmed V and J ends, which lost 5 bases and 7 bases, there was a span of 17 bases. Looked up from germline, CDR1 is SGHTA and CDR2 is FQGNSA. CDR3 DNA sequence: TGTGCCAGCAGCCCCGGGACGAGCCCGGGGACCCAGTACTTC. Translating it yields CASSPGTSPGTQYF. The complete variable domain, with remaining parts taken from reference TRBV7-2 and TRBJ2-5, reads GAGVSQSPSNKVTEKGKDVELRCDPISGHTALYWYRQSLGQGLEFLIYFQGNSAPDKSGLPSDRFSAERTGGSVSTLTIQRTQQEDSAVYLCASSPGTSPGTQYFGPGTRLLVL.

The CDR3 region has the DNA TGCAGCGTTGAGGCCCCACCGGGAGGTTACAATGAGCAGTTCTTC. Residues: CSVEAPPGGYNEQFF. This chain connects TRBV29-1 to TRBJ2-1; 7 nucleotides match TRBD2. Germline trimming cut 3 bases from V and 4 bases from J; bases unmatched to any gene: 9. Germline values: CDR1 SQVTM, CDR2 ANQGSEA. The CDR3 length is 15 residues.

The J gene is TRBJ2-3, the V gene TRBV9; unclear D gene. Germline loops: CDR1 SGDLS, CDR2 YYNGEE. Trimming cost V 2 bases and J 7 bases, with 8 bases left between them. The CDR3 covers 12 residues. CDR3 DNA: TGTGCCAGCAGCGTGGAGCCAAATACGCAGTATTTT. Translating gives CASSVEPNTQYF.

The genes are TRBV29-1 and TRBJ2-5; 7 bases align to TRBD1. CDR1 is SQVTM, CDR2 ANQGSEA, per germline. The CDR3 runs to 13 residues. The V gene end was trimmed by 6 bases and the J gene end by 5 bases; junction bases not matched to a gene: 9. CDR3 loop: CSVLRQGRETQYF. DNA of the CDR3: TGCAGCGTCCTAAGACAGGGCCGGGAGACCCAGTACTTC.

This chain connects TRBV29-1 to TRBJ2-1, with a weak D call TRBD2 (7 bases). V was clipped by 7 bases and J by 3 bases, with 19 bases between them. CDR3 length equals 15 residues. Germline assignment: CDR1 SQVTM and CDR2 ANQGSEA. CDR3 coding DNA: TGCAGCGCCTCAGGGGAGGGCGCCGGCTACAATGAGCAGTTCTTC. The encoded protein is CSASGEGAGYNEQFF.

This clone was detected only once. This chain connects TRBV2 to TRBJ2-5; 15 bases line up with TRBD2. Unmatched junction bases numbered 3, after V lost 1 base and J lost 6 bases. The CDR3 is 16 amino acids. The germline CDR1 and CDR2 sequences are SNHLY and FYNNEI. The DNA of the CDR3 is TGTGCCAGCAGTGAAGGGACTAGCGGGAGGGCTAAGACCCAGTACTTC. Residues: CASSEGTSGRAKTQYF.

A few counts support this clone. V and J are TRBV29-1 and TRBJ2-5; D not certain. The CDR3 has 13 residues. Trimming took off 5 bases at V and 2 bases at J, with 12 bases between the two ends. Germline values: CDR1 SQVTM, CDR2 ANQGSEA. The CDR3 here is CSVSPRPQETQYF. In DNA form, the CDR3 reads TGCAGCGTTTCCCCCCGCCCACAAGAGACCCAGTACTTC.

The J gene is TRBJ1-5, the V gene TRBV28; 7 bases are shared with TRBD1. Trimming cost V 3 bases and J 3 bases; bases outside gene matches: 5. The CDR3 runs to 15 residues. Germline V gives CDR1 MDHEN, CDR2 SYDVKM. The CDR3 region is CASSLGGTVNQPQHF. As DNA, the CDR3 is TGTGCCAGCAGTTTGGGGGGGACAGTCAATCAGCCCCAGCATTTT.

The rearrangement joins TRBV7-2 to TRBJ2-7, with 7 bases aligning to TRBD1. The CDR3 has 14 amino acids. The ends lost 1 base at V and 1 base at J; junction bases unmatched: 1. The germline CDR1 and CDR2 sequences are SGHTA and FQGNSA. The CDR3 DNA reads as TGTGCCAGCAGCTTAGACAGGGGATCCTACGAGCAGTACTTC. It specifies CASSLDRGSYEQYF.

V is TRBV27 and J is TRBJ2-7; tentative D call: TRBD1 (5 bases). This CDR3 has 14 amino acids. Trimming shortened V by 5 bases and J by 2 bases, and 13 bases separated the two germline ends. Germline V gives CDR1 MNHEY, CDR2 SMNVEV (reference sequence). CDR3 amino acids: CASSGIRGPYEQYF. The CDR3 DNA reads TGTGCCAGCAGTGGGATAAGGGGTCCCTACGAGCAGTACTTC.

The chain combines TRBV29-1 with TRBJ2-1, with 7 nucleotides matching TRBD2. CDR1 SQVTM and CDR2 ANQGSEA come from the germline V gene. The CDR3 is 15 residues long. The trim removed 3 bases at V and 3 bases at J, leaving 8 bases unmatched. The CDR3 loop is CSVEGGNSYYNEQFF. The CDR3 bases are TGCAGCGTTGAGGGGGGGAATTCCTACTACAATGAGCAGTTCTTC.

This clone was detected only a few times. CDR3 in amino acids: CASSFGPEDTQYF. CDR3 sequence (DNA): TGTGCCAGCAGCTTCGGACCCGAGGATACGCAGTATTTT. The chain combines TRBV7-2 with TRBJ2-3; D gene uncertain. Germline V gene data show CDR1 as SGHTA and CDR2 as FQGNSA. V lost 3 bases and J 6 bases, leaving 10 bases between the germline ends. There are 13 residues in the CDR3.

This chain uses TRBV30 with TRBJ2-5; 8 bases match TRBD1. Germline V CDR1 and CDR2: GTSNPN, SVGIG (reference sequence). This CDR3 has 15 residues. Unmatched junction bases numbered 9, after V lost 4 bases and J lost 2 bases. CDR3 sequence: CAWKPGTGGQETQYF. In DNA, the CDR3 is TGTGCCTGGAAGCCTGGGACAGGAGGGCAAGAGACCCAGTACTTC.

The chain couples TRBV25-1 to TRBJ2-3; 12 bases map to TRBD2. V gave up 3 bases and J gave up 9 bases; unmatched junction bases: 7. Germline V lookup: CDR1 MGHDK, CDR2 SYGVNS. The length of the CDR3 is 15 residues. The CDR3 DNA reads TGTGCCAGCAGTGAGCCCGGACTAGCGGGATTGACGCAGTATTTT. It translates to CASSEPGLAGLTQYF.